These T cell receptor beta chains were read from a single sample in a study of T-cell reconstitution after alpha-beta-depleted transplantation in children. TCRdb ran MiXCR on the PCR reads and lists one entry per CDR3 protein. The repertoire holds 420,000 or so distinct CDR3 sequences, with 11% as singletons. The sequenced sample was PBMCs from the stem cell graft donor, obtained from the stem cell graft. The source of these receptors is a human donor who donated a stem cell graft to a child with acute myeloid leukemia. The CDR3 runs from the conserved cysteine through the conserved F or W. Each record gives: CDR3 protein, CDR3 DNA, clone size, V gene, J gene, CDR3 length, D gene. A D gene is named only where the DNA matches it firmly. Size tells how often a clone was seen (once, few, many) or the class of an expanded clone, and some rows leave it out.

CASSTISNQPQHF	TGTGCCAGCAGCACGATTAGCAATCAGCCCCAGCATTTT	many	TRBV7-2	TRBJ1-5	13	.
CASSPEWTKAKNIQYF	TGTGCCAGCAGCCCAGAGTGGACAAAAGCCAAAAACATTCAGTACTTC	many	TRBV7-2	TRBJ2-4	16	.
CSASNRGIGQETQYF	TGCAGTGCTAGTAACAGGGGGATCGGCCAAGAGACCCAGTACTTC	.	TRBV20-1	TRBJ2-5	15	TRBD1
CASSWGHGAYEQYF	TGCGCCAGCAGCTGGGGACACGGGGCCTACGAGCAGTACTTC	few	TRBV5-1	TRBJ2-7	14	.
CASSDPGKGYGYTF	TGTGCCAGCAGTGACCCAGGGAAGGGTTATGGCTACACCTTC	many	TRBV2	TRBJ1-2	14	.
CASSLGTGRRNSPLHF	TGTGCCAGCAGTTTAGGTACAGGGAGGAGAAATTCACCCCTCCACTTT	few	TRBV12-3/TRBV12-4	TRBJ1-6	16	.
CAISESVLADVANTGELFF	TGTGCCATCAGTGAGTCTGTACTAGCGGACGTCGCGAACACCGGGGAGCTGTTTTTT	.	TRBV10-3	TRBJ2-2	19	TRBD2
CASSYLEWGGLTDTQYF	TGCGCCAGCAGCTATCTGGAGTGGGGGGGCTTGACAGATACGCAGTATTTT	.	TRBV5-1	TRBJ2-3	17	.
CASSEARGDTQYF	TGTGCCAGCAGTGAAGCGAGGGGGGATACGCAGTATTTT	.	TRBV2	TRBJ2-3	13	.
CASSSSSSNQPQHF	TGTGCCAGCAGCTCCTCGTCGAGCAATCAGCCCCAGCATTTT	few	TRBV7-2	TRBJ1-5	14	.
CSVEGTANGEKLFF	TGCAGCGTTGAAGGGACAGCCAATGGTGAAAAACTGTTTTTT	.	TRBV29-1	TRBJ1-4	14	.
CASSPQTGAYGYTF	TGTGCCAGCAGCCCACAGACAGGCGCCTATGGCTACACCTTC	.	TRBV9	TRBJ1-2	14	.
CASSALTIMYTGELFF	TGTGCCAGCAGTGCCTTGACGATCATGTACACCGGGGAGCTGTTTTTT	.	TRBV6-1	TRBJ2-2	16	.
CASSSGPGDPLHF	TGTGCCAGCAGTTCCGGACCGGGCGATCCCCTCCACTTT	.	TRBV12-3/TRBV12-4	TRBJ1-6	13	.
CASSSRGTGGLPGYGYTF	TGTGCCAGCAGTTCACGGGGGACAGGGGGTCTCCCGGGGTATGGCTACACCTTC	few	TRBV27	TRBJ1-2	18	TRBD1
CASSLRGRAEAFF	TGTGCCAGCAGCTTACGGGGGAGAGCTGAAGCTTTCTTT	.	TRBV7-8	TRBJ1-1	13	.
CASSFRMKGEKLFF	TGTGCCAGCAGTTTTAGGATGAAAGGTGAAAAACTGTTTTTT	.	TRBV27	TRBJ1-4	14	.
CSVEDRGWNTEAFF	TGCAGCGTTGAAGACCGGGGATGGAATACTGAAGCTTTCTTT	.	TRBV29-1	TRBJ1-1	14	.
CASSQGHRETGELFF	TGTGCCAGCAGCCAAGGTCACAGGGAGACCGGGGAGCTGTTTTTT	many	TRBV4-2	TRBJ2-2	15	.
CASSWGGAGWENYGYTF	TGTGCCAGCAGTTGGGGCGGGGCCGGTTGGGAGAACTATGGCTACACCTTC	few	TRBV6-5	TRBJ1-2	17	.
CSVEISNTYKNIQYF	TGCAGCGTTGAAATTTCCAATACCTACAAAAACATTCAGTACTTC	.	TRBV29-1	TRBJ2-4	15	.
CASSDVAGDSYNEQFF	TGTGCCAGCAGTGACGTAGCGGGGGACTCCTACAATGAGCAGTTCTTC	few	TRBV12-3/TRBV12-4	TRBJ2-1	16	TRBD2
CASSYSLAGGNTQYF	TGTGCCAGCAGTTACTCTCTAGCGGGGGGAAATACGCAGTATTTT	.	TRBV6-5	TRBJ2-3	15	TRBD2
CATSRDDGAGGETQYF	TGTGCCACCAGCAGAGATGATGGTGCGGGGGGTGAGACCCAGTACTTC	.	TRBV15	TRBJ2-5	16	TRBD2
CASSPQGGPDETQYF	TGTGCCAGCAGCCCCCAAGGGGGGCCCGATGAGACCCAGTACTTC	many	TRBV7-9	TRBJ2-5	15	.
CASSLASGGSASTDTQYF	TGCGCCAGCAGCTTGGCTAGCGGAGGAAGTGCTAGCACAGATACGCAGTATTTT	few	TRBV5-1	TRBJ2-3	18	TRBD2
CASAPREGSYEQYF	TGCGCCAGCGCCCCGCGGGAGGGCTCCTACGAGCAGTACTTC	few	TRBV5-1	TRBJ2-7	14	TRBD2
CASSFVRQGGTAGEQFF	TGCGCCAGCAGCTTCGTCCGACAGGGGGGGACTGCAGGTGAGCAGTTCTTC	.	TRBV5-1	TRBJ2-1	17	TRBD1
CASSLLDVNTEAFF	TGTGCCAGCAGTTTACTTGACGTGAACACTGAAGCTTTCTTT	.	TRBV12-3/TRBV12-4	TRBJ1-1	14	.
CASSLLRDTQYF	TGCGCCAGCAGCTTGTTGAGAGATACGCAGTATTTT	.	TRBV5-1	TRBJ2-3	12	.
CASSLDSEAFF	TGTGCCAGCAGTTTGGATTCTGAAGCTTTCTTT	.	TRBV6-2/TRBV6-3	TRBJ1-1	11	.
CASSNSGSSYEQYF	TGCGCCAGCAGCAATAGCGGGAGTTCCTACGAGCAGTACTTC	.	TRBV5-1	TRBJ2-7	14	TRBD2
CSARDEAYTYEQYF	TGCAGTGCTAGAGATGAGGCCTACACCTACGAGCAGTACTTC	few	TRBV20-1	TRBJ2-7	14	.
CASSQTSQLAASWVYEQYF	TGTGCCAGCAGCCAAACCTCTCAACTAGCGGCGAGTTGGGTCTACGAGCAGTACTTC	many	TRBV4-2	TRBJ2-7	19	TRBD2
CSARDGGPETQYF	TGCAGTGCTAGAGACGGCGGGCCAGAGACCCAGTACTTC	many	TRBV20-1	TRBJ2-5	13	.
CAISGSNTNYGYTF	TGTGCCATCAGTGGTTCCAATACTAACTATGGCTACACCTTC	many	TRBV10-3	TRBJ1-2	14	.
CASSFGLAGITDTQYF	TGTGCCAGCAGCTTCGGACTAGCGGGGATAACAGATACGCAGTATTTT	many	TRBV5-5	TRBJ2-3	16	TRBD2
CASSQERYNEQFF	TGCGCCAGCAGCCAAGAACGTTACAATGAGCAGTTCTTC	.	TRBV4-3	TRBJ2-1	13	.
CSARAGPRSQNSPLHF	TGCAGTGCTAGAGCGGGACCGCGTTCTCAAAATTCACCCCTCCACTTT	few	TRBV20-1	TRBJ1-6	16	.
CASSLVLAGDQYF	TGTGCCAGCAGTTTAGTACTAGCGGGGGACCAGTACTTC	.	TRBV12-3/TRBV12-4	TRBJ2-5	13	TRBD2
CASSLPVVAGYEQYF	TGTGCCAGCAGTTTACCCGTGGTAGCGGGGTACGAGCAGTACTTC	.	TRBV28	TRBJ2-7	15	TRBD2
CASSLNTEKLFF	TGTGCCAGCAGCTTGAACACAGAAAAACTGTTTTTT	many	TRBV5-5	TRBJ1-4	12	.
CASSIAGGSSYNEQFF	TGTGCCAGCAGCATAGCGGGAGGGAGCTCCTACAATGAGCAGTTCTTC	.	TRBV11-3	TRBJ2-1	16	TRBD2
CASSLRGFGNTIYF	TGTGCCAGCAGTCTTAGGGGATTTGGAAACACCATATATTTT	many	TRBV27	TRBJ1-3	14	.
CASSLRTGEGTDTQYF	TGTGCCAGCAGCTTAAGAACGGGGGAGGGGACAGATACGCAGTATTTT	.	TRBV7-3	TRBJ2-3	16	TRBD2
CSVGFAGVDEQYF	TGCAGCGTTGGTTTTGCGGGAGTCGACGAGCAGTACTTC	many	TRBV29-1	TRBJ2-7	13	TRBD2
CASSPFNVGANVLTF	TGTGCCAGCAGCCCCTTCAACGTAGGGGCCAACGTCCTGACTTTC	.	TRBV6-2/TRBV6-3	TRBJ2-6	15	.
CASSLSGGRGLAGTSTYNEQFF	TGTGCCAGCAGTTTATCGGGGGGGAGAGGACTAGCGGGGACCAGCACCTACAATGAGCAGTTCTTC	.	TRBV27	TRBJ2-1	22	TRBD2
CASSQAGVRSPLHF	TGTGCCAGCAGCCAAGCAGGGGTTCGATCACCCCTCCACTTT	.	TRBV4-2	TRBJ1-6	14	.
CASSLSFGGYNEQFF	TGTGCCAGCAGTTTATCGTTCGGGGGCTACAATGAGCAGTTCTTC	few	TRBV27	TRBJ2-1	15	.
CSVEDPGTGDEQFF	TGCAGCGTTGAAGATCCGGGGACAGGGGATGAGCAGTTCTTC	many	TRBV29-1	TRBJ2-1	14	TRBD1
CASSHNTGGNEKLFF	TGTGCCAGCAGCCACAACACGGGGGGAAATGAAAAACTGTTTTTT	.	TRBV4-2	TRBJ1-4	15	.